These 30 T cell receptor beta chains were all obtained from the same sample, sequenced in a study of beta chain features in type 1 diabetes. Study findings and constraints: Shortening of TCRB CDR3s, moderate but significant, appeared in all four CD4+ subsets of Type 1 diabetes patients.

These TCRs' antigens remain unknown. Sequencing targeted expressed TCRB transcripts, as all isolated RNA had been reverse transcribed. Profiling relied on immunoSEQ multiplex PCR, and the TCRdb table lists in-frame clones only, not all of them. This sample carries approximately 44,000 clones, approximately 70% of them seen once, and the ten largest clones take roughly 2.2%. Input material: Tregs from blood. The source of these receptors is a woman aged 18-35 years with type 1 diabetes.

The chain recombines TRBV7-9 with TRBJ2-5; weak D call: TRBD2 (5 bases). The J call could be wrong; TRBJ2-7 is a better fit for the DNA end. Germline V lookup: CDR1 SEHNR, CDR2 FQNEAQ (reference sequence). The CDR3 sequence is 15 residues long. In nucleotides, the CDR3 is TGTGCCAGCAGCTTAGGGGCCTCGGGATCCTACGAGCAGTACTTC. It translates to CASSLGASGSYEQYF.

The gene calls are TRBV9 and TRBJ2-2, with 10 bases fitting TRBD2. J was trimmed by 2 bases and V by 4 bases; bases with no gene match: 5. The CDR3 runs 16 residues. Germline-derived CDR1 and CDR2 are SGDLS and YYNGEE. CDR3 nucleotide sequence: TGTGCCAGCAGCTCCCGGACTAGCGGTAACACCGGGGAGCTGTTTTTT. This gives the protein CASSSRTSGNTGELFF. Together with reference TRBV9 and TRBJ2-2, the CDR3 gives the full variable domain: DSGVTQTPKHLITATGQRVTLRCSPRSGDLSVYWYQQSLDQGLQFLIQYYNGEERAKGNILERFSAQQFPDLHSELNLSSLELGDSALYFCASSSRTSGNTGELFFGEGSRLTVL.

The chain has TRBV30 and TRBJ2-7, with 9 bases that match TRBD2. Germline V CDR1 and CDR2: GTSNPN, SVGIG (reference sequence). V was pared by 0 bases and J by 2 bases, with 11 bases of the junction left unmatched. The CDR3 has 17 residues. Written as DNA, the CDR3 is TGTGCCTGGAGTGTAGCAGGGGCGGGAGGGGCCACCTACGAGCAGTACTTC. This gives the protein CAWSVAGAGGATYEQYF.

In nucleotides, the CDR3 is TGTGCCAGCAGACAGGGGGTCTCCGAGCAGTACTTC. Amino acids: CASRQGVSEQYF. V gene TRBV7-2 combines with J gene TRBJ2-7; 8 positions match TRBD1. V lost 6 bases and J lost 6; bases outside the gene matches: 4. This CDR3 comprises 12 residues. Per germline, CDR1 SGHTA and CDR2 FQGNSA.

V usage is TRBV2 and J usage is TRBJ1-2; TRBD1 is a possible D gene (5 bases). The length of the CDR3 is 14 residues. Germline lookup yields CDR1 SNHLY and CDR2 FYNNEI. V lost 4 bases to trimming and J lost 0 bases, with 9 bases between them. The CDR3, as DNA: TGTGCCAGCAGTGCGCAGGGATCTAACTATGGCTACACCTTC. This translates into CASSAQGSNYGYTF. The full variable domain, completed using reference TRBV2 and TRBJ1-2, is EPEVTQTPSHQVTQMGQEVILRCVPISNHLYFYWYRQILGQKVEFLVSFYNNEISEKSEIFDDQFSVERPDGSNFTLKIRSTKLEDSAMYFCASSAQGSNYGYTFGSGTRLTVV.

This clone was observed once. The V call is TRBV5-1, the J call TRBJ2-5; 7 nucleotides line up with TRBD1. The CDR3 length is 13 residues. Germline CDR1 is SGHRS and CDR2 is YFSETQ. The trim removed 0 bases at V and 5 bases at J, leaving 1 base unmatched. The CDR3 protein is CASSLEQGETQYF. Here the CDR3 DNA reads TGCGCCAGCAGCTTGGAACAGGGGGAGACCCAGTACTTC.

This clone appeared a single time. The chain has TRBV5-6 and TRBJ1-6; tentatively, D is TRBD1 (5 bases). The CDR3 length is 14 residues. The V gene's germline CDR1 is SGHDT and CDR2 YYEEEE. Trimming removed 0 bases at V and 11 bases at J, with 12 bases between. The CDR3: CASSLAGRVAPLHF. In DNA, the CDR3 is TGTGCCAGCAGCTTGGCGGGCAGGGTGGCACCCCTCCACTTT.

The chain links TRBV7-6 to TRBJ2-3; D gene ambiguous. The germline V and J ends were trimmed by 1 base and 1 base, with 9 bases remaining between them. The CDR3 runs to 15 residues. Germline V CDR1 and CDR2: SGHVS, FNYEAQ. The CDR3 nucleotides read TGTGCCAGCAGCTTAGGTGTTTCTGGCACAGATACGCAGTATTTT. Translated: CASSLGVSGTDTQYF. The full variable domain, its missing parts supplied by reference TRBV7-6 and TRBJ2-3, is GAGVSQSPRYKVTKRGQDVALRCDPISGHVSLYWYRQALGQGPEFLTYFNYEAQQDKSGLPNDRFSAERPEGSISTLTIQRTEQRDSAMYRCASSLGVSGTDTQYFGPGTRLTVL.

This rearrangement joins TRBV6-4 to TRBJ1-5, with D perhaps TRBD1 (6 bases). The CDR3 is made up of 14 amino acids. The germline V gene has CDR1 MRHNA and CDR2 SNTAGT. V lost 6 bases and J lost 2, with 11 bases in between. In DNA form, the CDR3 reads TGTGCCAGCAGCAGGGGTCAGCGCAATCAGCCCCAGCATTTT. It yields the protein CASSRGQRNQPQHF.

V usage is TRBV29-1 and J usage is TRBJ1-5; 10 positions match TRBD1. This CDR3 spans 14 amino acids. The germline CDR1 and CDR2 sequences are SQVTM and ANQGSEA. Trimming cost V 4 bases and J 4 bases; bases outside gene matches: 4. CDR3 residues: CSVAGTGVNQPQHF. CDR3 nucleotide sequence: TGCAGCGTTGCCGGGACAGGGGTTAATCAGCCCCAGCATTTT.

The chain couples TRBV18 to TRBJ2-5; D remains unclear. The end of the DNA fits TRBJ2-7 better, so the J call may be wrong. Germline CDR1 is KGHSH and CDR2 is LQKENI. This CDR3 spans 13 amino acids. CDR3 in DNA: TGTGCCAGCTCACCACCTCCAGCGAACGAGCAGTACTTC. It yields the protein CASSPPPANEQYF.

The CDR3 sequence: CASSLGLAGGGEQFF. The CDR3 DNA reads as TGTGCCAGCAGCCTTGGACTAGCGGGAGGTGGCGAGCAGTTCTTC. The J gene is TRBJ2-1, the V gene TRBV28; 14 nucleotides match TRBD2. After removal of 6 bases from V and 10 bases from J, the junction contained 8 bases not matched to a gene. The CDR3 length is 15 residues. Germline loops: CDR1 MDHEN, CDR2 SYDVKM.

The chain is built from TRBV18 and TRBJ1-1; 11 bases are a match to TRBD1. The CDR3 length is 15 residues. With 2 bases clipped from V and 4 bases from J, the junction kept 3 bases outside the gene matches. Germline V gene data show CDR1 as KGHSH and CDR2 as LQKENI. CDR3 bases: TGTGCCAGCTCACCAGGGACAGGGGGGTTCACTGAAGCTTTCTTT. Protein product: CASSPGTGGFTEAFF. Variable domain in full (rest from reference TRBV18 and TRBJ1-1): NAGVMQNPRHLVRRRGQEARLRCSPMKGHSHVYWYRQLPEEGLKFMVYLQKENIIDESGMPKERFSAEFPKEGPSILRIQQVVRGDSAAYFCASSPGTGGFTEAFFGQGTRLTVV.

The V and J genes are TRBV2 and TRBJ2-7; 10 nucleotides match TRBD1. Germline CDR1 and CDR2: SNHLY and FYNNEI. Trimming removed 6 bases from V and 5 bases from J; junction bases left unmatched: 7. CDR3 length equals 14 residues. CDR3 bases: TGTGCCAGCAGGCCGGGACAGGGGAACAACGAGCAGTACTTC. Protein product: CASRPGQGNNEQYF.

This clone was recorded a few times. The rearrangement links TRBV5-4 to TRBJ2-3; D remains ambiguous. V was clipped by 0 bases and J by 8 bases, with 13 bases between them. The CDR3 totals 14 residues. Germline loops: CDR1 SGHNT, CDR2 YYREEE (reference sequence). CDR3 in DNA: TGTGCCAGCAGCTTGGGACTCCTTAGTCGTACGCAGTATTTT. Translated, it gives CASSLGLLSRTQYF. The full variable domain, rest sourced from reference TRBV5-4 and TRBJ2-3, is ETGVTQSPTHLIKTRGQQVTLRCSSQSGHNTVSWYQQALGQGPQFIFQYYREEENGRGNFPPRFSGLQFPNYSSELNVNALELDDSALYLCASSLGLLSRTQYFGPGTRLTVL.

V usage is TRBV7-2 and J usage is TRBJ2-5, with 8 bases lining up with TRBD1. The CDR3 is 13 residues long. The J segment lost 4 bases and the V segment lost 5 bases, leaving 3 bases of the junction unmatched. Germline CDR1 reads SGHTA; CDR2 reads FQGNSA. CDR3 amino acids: CASSQDRGETQYF. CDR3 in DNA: TGTGCCAGCAGCCAAGACAGGGGAGAGACCCAGTACTTC. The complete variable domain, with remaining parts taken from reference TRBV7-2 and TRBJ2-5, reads GAGVSQSPSNKVTEKGKDVELRCDPISGHTALYWYRQSLGQGLEFLIYFQGNSAPDKSGLPSDRFSAERTGGSVSTLTIQRTQQEDSAVYLCASSQDRGETQYFGPGTRLLVL.

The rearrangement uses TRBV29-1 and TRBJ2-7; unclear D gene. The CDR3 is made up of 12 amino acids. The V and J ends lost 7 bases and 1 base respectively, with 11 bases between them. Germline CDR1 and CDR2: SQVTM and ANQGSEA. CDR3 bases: TGCAGCGCAGGTTACCATTCCTACGAGCAGTACTTC. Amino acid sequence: CSAGYHSYEQYF.

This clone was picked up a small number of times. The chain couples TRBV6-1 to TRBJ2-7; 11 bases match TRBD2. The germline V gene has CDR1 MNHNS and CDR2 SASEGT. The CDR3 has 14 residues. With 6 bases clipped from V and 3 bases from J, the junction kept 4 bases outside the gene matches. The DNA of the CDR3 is TGTGCCAGCAGGACGACTAGCGGGAACTACGAGCAGTACTTC. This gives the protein CASRTTSGNYEQYF.

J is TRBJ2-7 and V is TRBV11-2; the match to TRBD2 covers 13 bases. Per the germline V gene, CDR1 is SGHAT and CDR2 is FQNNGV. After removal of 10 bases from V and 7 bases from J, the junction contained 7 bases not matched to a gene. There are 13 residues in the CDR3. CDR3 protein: CATRTSGGGEQYF. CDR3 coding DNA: TGTGCCACCCGGACTAGCGGGGGTGGGGAGCAGTACTTC.

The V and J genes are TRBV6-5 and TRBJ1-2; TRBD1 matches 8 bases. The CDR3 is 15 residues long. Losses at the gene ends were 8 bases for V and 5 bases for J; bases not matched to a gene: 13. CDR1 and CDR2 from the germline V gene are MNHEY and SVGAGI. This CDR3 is CASRKGWTGIYGYTF. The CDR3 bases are TGTGCCAGCCGTAAAGGTTGGACAGGGATTTATGGCTACACCTTC.

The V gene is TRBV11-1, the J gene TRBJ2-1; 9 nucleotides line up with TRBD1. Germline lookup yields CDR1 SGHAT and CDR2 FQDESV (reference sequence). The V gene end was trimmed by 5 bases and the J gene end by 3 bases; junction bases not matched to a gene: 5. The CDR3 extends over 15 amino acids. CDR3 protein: CASSVGQGGYNEQFF. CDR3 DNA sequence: TGTGCCAGCAGCGTGGGACAGGGTGGCTACAATGAGCAGTTCTTC. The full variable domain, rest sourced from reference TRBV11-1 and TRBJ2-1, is EAEVAQSPRYKITEKSQAVAFWCDPISGHATLYWYRQILGQGPELLVQFQDESVVDDSQLPKDRFSAERLKGVDSTLKIQPAELGDSAMYLCASSVGQGGYNEQFFGPGTRLTVL.

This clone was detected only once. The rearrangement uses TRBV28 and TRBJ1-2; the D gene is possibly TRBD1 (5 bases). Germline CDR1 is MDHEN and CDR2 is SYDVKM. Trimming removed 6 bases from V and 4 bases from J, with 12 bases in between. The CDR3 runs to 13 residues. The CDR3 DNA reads TGTGCCAGCAGAGGGATGGGGCCCTATGGCTACACCTTC. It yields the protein CASRGMGPYGYTF.

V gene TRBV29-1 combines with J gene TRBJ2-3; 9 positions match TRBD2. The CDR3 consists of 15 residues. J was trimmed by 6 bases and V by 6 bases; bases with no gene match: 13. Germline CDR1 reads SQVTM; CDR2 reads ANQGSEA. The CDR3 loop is CSVARLAVEGDTQYF. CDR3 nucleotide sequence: TGCAGCGTCGCCCGACTAGCGGTAGAGGGGGATACGCAGTATTTT.

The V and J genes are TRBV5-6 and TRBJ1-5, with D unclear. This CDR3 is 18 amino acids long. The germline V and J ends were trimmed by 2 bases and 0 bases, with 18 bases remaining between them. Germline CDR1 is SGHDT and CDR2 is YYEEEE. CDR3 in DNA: TGTGCCAGCAGCTTTTGGGGAGTCCGGCCGCATAGCAATCAGCCCCAGCATTTT. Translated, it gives CASSFWGVRPHSNQPQHF.

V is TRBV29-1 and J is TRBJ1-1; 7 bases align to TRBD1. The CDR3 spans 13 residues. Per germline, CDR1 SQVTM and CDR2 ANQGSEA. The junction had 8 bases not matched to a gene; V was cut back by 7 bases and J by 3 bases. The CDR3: CSADRQGDTEAFF. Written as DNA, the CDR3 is TGCAGCGCTGATAGGCAGGGGGACACTGAAGCTTTCTTT.

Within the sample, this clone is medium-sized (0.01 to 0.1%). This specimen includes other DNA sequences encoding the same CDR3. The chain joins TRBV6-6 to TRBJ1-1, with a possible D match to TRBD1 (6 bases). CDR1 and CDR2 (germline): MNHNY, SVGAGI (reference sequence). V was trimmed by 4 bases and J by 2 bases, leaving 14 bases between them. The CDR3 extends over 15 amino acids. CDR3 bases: TGTGCCAGCAGTTCCGCCCCGGGGGGCAACACTGAAGCTTTCTTT. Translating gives CASSSAPGGNTEAFF.

The CDR3 DNA reads as TGTGCCTGGAGTGGAGGACAGGGCCCAACCTACGAGCAGTACTTC. Translation: CAWSGGQGPTYEQYF. The chain employs TRBV30 and TRBJ2-7; 8 nucleotides line up with TRBD1. This CDR3 is built from 15 residues. With V trimmed by 1 base and J by 2 bases, 7 bases remained unmatched. The V gene's germline CDR1 is GTSNPN and CDR2 SVGIG (reference sequence).

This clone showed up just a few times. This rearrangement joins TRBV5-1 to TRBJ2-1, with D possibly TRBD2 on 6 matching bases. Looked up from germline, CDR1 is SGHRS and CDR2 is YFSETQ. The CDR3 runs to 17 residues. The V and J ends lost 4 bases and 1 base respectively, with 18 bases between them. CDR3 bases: TGCGCCAGCAGCGGAACGGGAGCGGCTAGGTCCTACAATGAGCAGTTCTTC. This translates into CASSGTGAARSYNEQFF.

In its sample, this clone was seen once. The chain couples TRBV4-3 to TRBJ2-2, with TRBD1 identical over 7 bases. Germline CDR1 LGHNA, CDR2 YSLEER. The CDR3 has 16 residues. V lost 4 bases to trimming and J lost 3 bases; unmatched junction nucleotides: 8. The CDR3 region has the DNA TGCGCCAGCAGCCGCCGAGGGGGCGCAGACACCGGGGAGCTGTTTTTT. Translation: CASSRRGGADTGELFF.

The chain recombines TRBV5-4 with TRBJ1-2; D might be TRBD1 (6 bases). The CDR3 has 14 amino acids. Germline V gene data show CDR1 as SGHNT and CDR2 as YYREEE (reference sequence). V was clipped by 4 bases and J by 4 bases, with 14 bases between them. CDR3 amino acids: CASSPETGPYGYTF. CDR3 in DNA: TGTGCCAGCAGCCCTGAAACAGGGCCCTATGGCTACACCTTC.